The 9 T cell receptor beta chains listed next were all sequenced from one sample in a study of IL-17A CD8 T cells in psoriatic arthritis synovium. TCRdb's copy holds only in-frame clones and misses some; the assay was immunoSEQ multiplex PCR. The table has 1,000 to 1,500 clones, 70% to 85% seen once. After roughly 1.6 hours of PMA and ionomycin stimulation, cells were labeled by IL-17A and IFNgamma secretion assays. Synovial fluid was aspirated from actively inflamed joints of psoriatic arthritis patients. Sequenced material: IL-17A+ (IFN-gamma+/-) memory CD8+ T cells from synovial fluid. The subset: IL-17A+IFNgamma+/- memory CD8+ (Tc17) cells. The receptors originated from a human donor with psoriatic arthritis.

This rearrangement joins TRBV11-2 to TRBJ1-1; D is uncertain. Trimming shortened V by 1 base and J by 4 bases, and 10 bases separated the two germline ends. This CDR3 region has 14 residues. From germline, CDR1 is SGHAT and CDR2 FQNNGV. The chain's CDR3 is CASSLGGMGTEAFF. The DNA of the CDR3 is TGTGCCAGCAGCTTAGGTGGGATGGGCACTGAAGCTTTCTTT.

This chain joins TRBV9 and TRBJ2-7, with 8 bases aligning to TRBD1. CDR1 and CDR2 (germline): SGDLS, YYNGEE. The CDR3 loop spans 15 amino acids. With V trimmed by 3 bases and J by 2 bases, 7 bases remained unmatched. The CDR3 is CASSEGTGITYEQYF. CDR3 coding DNA: TGTGCCAGCAGCGAGGGGACAGGAATTACCTACGAGCAGTACTTC.

This chain links TRBV30 with TRBJ2-1, with no clear D. The V and J ends lost 4 bases and 8 bases respectively, with 9 bases between them. Germline V gives CDR1 GTSNPN, CDR2 SVGIG (reference sequence). This CDR3 is 11 amino acids long. The DNA of the CDR3 is TGTGCCTGGACTTTCGGCTATGAGCAGTTCTTC. Its protein is CAWTFGYEQFF.

The rearrangement links TRBV5-1 to TRBJ1-1; D is unresolved. This CDR3 spans 14 amino acids. Trimming stripped 0 bases from V and 6 bases from J, with 12 bases between. CDR1 and CDR2 (germline): SGHRS, YFSETQ. CDR3 amino acids: CASSLGSGVSEAFF. DNA for the CDR3: TGCGCCAGCAGCTTGGGGAGTGGGGTCTCTGAAGCTTTCTTT.

J is TRBJ1-1 and V is TRBV7-6, with D possibly TRBD1 on 6 matching bases. V was clipped by 5 bases and J by 1 base, with 11 bases between them. CDR1 and CDR2 (germline): SGHVS, FNYEAQ. The CDR3 length is 14 residues. CDR3: CASSRGGTNTEAFF. Written as DNA, the CDR3 is TGTGCCAGCAGCAGGGGGGGGACGAACACTGAAGCTTTCTTT.

The chain joins TRBV19 to TRBJ1-2; 8 bases match TRBD1. The germline V gene has CDR1 LNHDA and CDR2 SQIVND (reference sequence). This CDR3 has 16 amino acids. The V gene end was trimmed by 5 bases and the J gene end by 6 bases; junction bases not matched to a gene: 14. This chain's CDR3 is CASSPDWTGFLNGYTF. CDR3 in DNA: TGTGCCAGTAGTCCAGACTGGACAGGGTTCCTGAATGGCTACACCTTC.

J is TRBJ1-4 and V is TRBV13; 9 nucleotides align to TRBD1. Trimming at V came to 4 bases and at J to 8 bases, leaving 8 bases not matched to a gene. The CDR3 contains 15 residues. The germline gives CDR1 PRHDT, CDR2 FYEKMQ (reference sequence). In DNA form, the CDR3 reads TGTGCCAGCAGCTCGCCGGGACAGGGTTGGGAAAAACTGTTTTTT. Its protein is CASSSPGQGWEKLFF.

The sample holds a few counts of this clone. The V call is TRBV6-5, the J call TRBJ2-2, with 8 bases that match TRBD1. This CDR3 comprises 14 residues. The trim removed 8 bases at V and 4 bases at J, leaving 6 bases unmatched. Germline CDR1 and CDR2: MNHEY and SVGAGI. Here the CDR3 reads CASGPTGGTGELFF. CDR3 nucleotide sequence: TGTGCCAGCGGACCTACAGGGGGCACCGGGGAGCTGTTTTTT.

This chain uses TRBV6-1 with TRBJ1-5; D is uncertain. V lost 2 bases, J lost 4 bases, and 12 bases lay in between. Germline V gene lookup returns CDR1 MNHNS and CDR2 SASEGT. The CDR3 is made up of 15 amino acids. The CDR3 nucleotides are TGTGCCAGCAGTGAATTCGGGAGTTGGAATCAGCCCCAGCATTTT. Amino acids: CASSEFGSWNQPQHF.